This T cell receptor beta chain was sequenced during a study of T cells after yellow fever vaccination. General study results and limits: Abundant bulk-population clonotypes could contaminate the FACS-sorted repertoires.

TCRdb re-derived calls from the 5' RACE reads in MiXCR, one entry per CDR3 protein. This table holds about 46,000 distinct CDR3 sequences, over 5.5% found once. V gave up 5 bases and J gave up 0 bases, with 12 bases separating them. The length of the CDR3 is 14 residues. Germline CDR1 reads SGHDT; CDR2 reads YYEEEE. This clonotype was found many times. The sample consisted of PBMCs, either bulk or a sorted T-cell subset (CD4+, CD8+, memory, or dextramer-sorted; not recorded which), taken 45 days after the yellow fever booster vaccination. This chain links TRBV5-6 with TRBJ2-7; D is possibly TRBD2 (5 bases). This TCR came from a man younger than 45 who received the YFV17D yellow fever vaccine. CDR3 DNA sequence: TGTGCCAGCAGGCGGACTTTCAGCTCCTACGAGCAGTACTTC. Amino acid sequence: CASRRTFSSYEQYF. Full variable domain (missing parts from reference TRBV5-6 and TRBJ2-7): DAGVTQSPTHLIKTRGQQVTLRCSPKSGHDTVSWYQQALGQGPQFIFQYYEEEERQRGNFPDRFSGHQFPNYSSELNVNALLLGDSALYLCASRRTFSSYEQYFGPGTRLTVT.